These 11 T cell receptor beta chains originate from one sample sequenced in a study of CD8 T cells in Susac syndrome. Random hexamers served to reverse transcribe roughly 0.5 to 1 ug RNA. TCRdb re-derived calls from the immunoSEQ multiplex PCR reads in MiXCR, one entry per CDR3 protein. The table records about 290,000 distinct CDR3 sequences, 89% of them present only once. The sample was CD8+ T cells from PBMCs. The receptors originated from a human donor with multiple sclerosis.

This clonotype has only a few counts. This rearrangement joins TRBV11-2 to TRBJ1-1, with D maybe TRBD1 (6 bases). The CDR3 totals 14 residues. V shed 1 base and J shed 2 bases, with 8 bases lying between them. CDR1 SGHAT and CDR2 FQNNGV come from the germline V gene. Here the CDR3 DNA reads TGTGCCAGCAGCTTAGCTGGGACAAACACTGAAGCTTTCTTT. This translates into CASSLAGTNTEAFF.

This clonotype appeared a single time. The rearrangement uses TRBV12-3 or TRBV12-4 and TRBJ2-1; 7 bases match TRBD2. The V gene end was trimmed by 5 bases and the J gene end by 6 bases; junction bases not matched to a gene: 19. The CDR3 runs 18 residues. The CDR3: CASSAPSYSAGRSNEQFF. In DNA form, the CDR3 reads TGTGCCAGCAGTGCCCCATCGTATTCAGCGGGAAGGAGCAATGAGCAGTTCTTC.

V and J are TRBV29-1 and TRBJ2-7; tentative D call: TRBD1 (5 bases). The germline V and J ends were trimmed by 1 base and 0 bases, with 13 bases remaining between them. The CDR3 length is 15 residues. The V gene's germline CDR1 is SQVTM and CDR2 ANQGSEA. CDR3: CSVEAPQGLSYEQYF. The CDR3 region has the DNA TGCAGCGTTGAAGCCCCCCAGGGCCTCTCCTACGAGCAGTACTTC.

CDR3 in DNA: TGCGCCAGCAGCCAAGTCTCCTATAATTCACCCCTCCACTTT. As protein: CASSQVSYNSPLHF. The rearrangement links TRBV4-3 to TRBJ1-6; D gene unclear. V gave up 1 base and J gave up 0 bases, with 1 base separating them. The length of the CDR3 is 14 residues. CDR1 is LGHNA and CDR2 is YSLEER in the germline V gene.

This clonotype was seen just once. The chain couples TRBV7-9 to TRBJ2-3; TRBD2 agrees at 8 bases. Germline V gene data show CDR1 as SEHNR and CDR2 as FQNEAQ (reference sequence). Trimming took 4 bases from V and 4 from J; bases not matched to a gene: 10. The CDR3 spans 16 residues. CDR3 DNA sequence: TGTGCCAGCAGCTCCCCGGGTGCGGGGGGCGCAGATACGCAGTATTTT. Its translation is CASSSPGAGGADTQYF.

This CDR3 reads CASRAGLFPTEEAFF. The CDR3 DNA reads TGTGCCAGCAGGGCCGGTTTATTCCCGACGGAAGAAGCTTTCTTT. The gene calls are TRBV25-1 and TRBJ1-1, with D unresolved. CDR3 length: 15 amino acids. Trimming left V 6 bases short and J 8 bases short, with 22 bases between. Germline CDR1 reads MGHDK; CDR2 reads SYGVNS.

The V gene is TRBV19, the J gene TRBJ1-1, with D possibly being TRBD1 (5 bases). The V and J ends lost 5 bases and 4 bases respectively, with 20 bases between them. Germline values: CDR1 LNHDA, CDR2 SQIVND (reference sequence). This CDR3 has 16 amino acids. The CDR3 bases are TGTGCCAGTAGTTCCAGCTCGGGGGGTCCGGGCACTGAAGCTTTCTTT. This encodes CASSSSSGGPGTEAFF.

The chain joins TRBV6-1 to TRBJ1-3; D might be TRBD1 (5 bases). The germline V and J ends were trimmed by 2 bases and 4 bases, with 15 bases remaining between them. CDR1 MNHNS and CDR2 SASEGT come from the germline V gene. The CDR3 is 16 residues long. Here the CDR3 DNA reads TGTGCCAGCAGTGAATGGGGATTTGGGGACGGAAACACCATATATTTT. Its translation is CASSEWGFGDGNTIYF.

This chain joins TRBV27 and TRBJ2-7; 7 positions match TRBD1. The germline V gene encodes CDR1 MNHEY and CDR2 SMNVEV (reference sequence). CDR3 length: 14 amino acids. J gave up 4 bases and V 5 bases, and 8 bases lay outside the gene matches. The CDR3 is CASSPRGISYEQYF. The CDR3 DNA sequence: TGTGCCAGCAGTCCCAGGGGGATCAGTTACGAGCAGTACTTC.

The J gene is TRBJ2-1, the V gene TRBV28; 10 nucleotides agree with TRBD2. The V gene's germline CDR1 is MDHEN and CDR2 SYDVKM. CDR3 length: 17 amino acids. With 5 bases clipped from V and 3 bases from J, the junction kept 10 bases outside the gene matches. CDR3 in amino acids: CASSLLPGTSDYNEQFF. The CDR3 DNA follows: TGTGCCAGCAGTCTCCTCCCCGGGACTAGCGACTACAATGAGCAGTTCTTC.

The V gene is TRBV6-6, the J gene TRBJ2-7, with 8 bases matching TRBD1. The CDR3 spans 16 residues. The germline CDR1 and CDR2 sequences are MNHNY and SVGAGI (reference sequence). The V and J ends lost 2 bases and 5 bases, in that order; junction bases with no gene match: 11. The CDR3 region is CASSYLSGQGAHEQYF. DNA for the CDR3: TGTGCCAGCAGTTACCTTTCCGGACAGGGCGCCCACGAGCAGTACTTC.